This T cell receptor (beta chain) comes out of a study of control samples from healthy donors and cancer patients. Data came from immunoSEQ multiplex PCR; TCRdb stores just in-frame clones and leaves some out. The data show about 77,000 clones, almost 95% seen once. Source material: blood. This clonotype originated in a woman aged 55-70 years in good health.

Written as DNA, the CDR3 is TGTGCCAGCAGCTTGGGGCTAGCTCTCTACAATGAGCAGTTCTTC. Its translation: CASSLGLALYNEQFF. The V call is TRBV5-4, the J call TRBJ2-1; tentatively, D is TRBD2 (5 bases). The CDR3 contains 15 residues. CDR1 SGHNT and CDR2 YYREEE come from the germline V gene (reference sequence). V lost 0 bases to trimming and J lost 3 bases, with 10 bases between them.